This T cell receptor (beta chain) was recovered during a study of cytomegalovirus exposure and HLA in healthy donors (dated by TCRdb to 2015 to 2018). Context from the whole study: An earlier analysis of more than 550 of the donors reported roughly 300 Gb of sequence data and around 100 million unique TCR beta sequences obtained from some 200 million T cells. Roughly 300 gigabases of sequencing data and around 85 million unique TCR sequences made up an early release that covered 500 to 700 HLA-typed donors. The genetic ancestry cluster associated with self-reported Caucasian donors included about four fifths of the roughly 400 genotyped donors. The aim of the study was to test whether cataloging public T cell receptors could identify signatures of past pathogen exposure. The T cell repertoires of several hundred subjects were profiled by immunosequencing and related to cytomegalovirus serostatus. A separate validation cohort of roughly 110 different subjects was used in addition to the approximately 700-subject first cohort. To predict cytomegalovirus infection status, the study combined high-throughput TCR immunosequencing, statistical association of individual TCRs with disease status, and machine learning. In a later analysis, previously published TCR beta repertoires from several hundred donors were re-analyzed and high-resolution HLA genotyping was added so that TCR occurrence patterns could be studied. Rather than using new phenotypic data, the later analysis identified candidate immune exposures from TCR beta sequences and from how often those sequences occurred across donors. In an earlier analysis of 550 to 700 of the donors, high-throughput TCR beta sequencing was used to judge whether each TCR beta V gene segment behaved as functional or pseudogenic. Donor age, sex, ethnicity and CMV serostatus were collected together with the repertoire data. Genome-wide SNP genotypes for about 55% of the roughly 670 donors were used in a later genetic analysis, which treated that subset as a discovery cohort. All discovery cohort repertoires had been generated on a single sequencing platform. HLA typing included class I and class II loci at four-digit resolution. The number of donors typed differed by locus, with 629-630 for A, B, C, DRB1 and DQB1, roughly 550 for DQA1, under 610 for DPA1, and some 470 for DPB1. Roughly 5 DR-DQ haplotypes were treated as single units for association and clustering because of strong linkage in the cohort. Among 398 genotyped donors of the cohort, an average of about 240,000 unique TCR beta nucleotide sequences were sequenced per donor, around 20% of them non-productive. The paper's findings and limits, for the study overall: An earlier analysis of approximately 570 of the donors showed that most TCR beta V segments appeared in productive rearrangements either about 90% or about 30% of the time, which broadly matched IMGT annotations. At a false discovery rate of 0.05, a later analysis linked under 20,000 TCR beta sequences to specific HLA alleles. The study gave a list of some 150 TCR beta chains associated with cytomegalovirus. The only immune exposure information available for the cohort was CMV serostatus. Linkage disequilibrium might explain the correlated functional status among segregating V segments, but an unknown experimental factor could not be ruled out. In a later analysis, TCR association rates were found to vary across HLA loci, with the most associated TCRs seen for DRB1 alleles and the fewest for HLA-C alleles. When HLA alleles, especially DR and DQ, strongly co-occurred, attributing TCR associations to individual alleles was difficult. A later analysis reported that several top co-occurrence clusters appeared linked to parvovirus B19, influenza, CMV and Epstein-Barr virus. A further reported finding was that TCR beta sequences accurately predicted the HLA-A and HLA-B alleles for most subjects in the first cohort. Because counts were too low, 15 to 20 rarely observed V segments, including chromosome 9 orphons, were excluded from the earlier analysis of fewer than 650 of the donors. The presence/absence analyses assumed that sequencing depth was roughly uniform across donors, and that assumption may not be true. The authors suggested that the approach could potentially be extended to other disease states and immunological phenotypes. Compared with equally common non-associated chains, HLA-associated TCR beta chains in a later analysis were more clonally expanded and had lower generation probabilities. In a later analysis, most CMV-associated TCR beta chains were found to appear HLA-restricted, with HLA associations seemingly driven largely by CMV exposure. In both the original and validation cohorts, the classifier was reported to diagnose cytomegalovirus status with high specificity and sensitivity. V-gene and J-gene trimming of TCR beta chains was associated with a missense DCLRE1C variant in a later genetic analysis, and the association was replicated in an independent cohort. HLA typing was unavailable for some donors at each locus, so association tests used only the typed subset. According to a later genetic analysis, donors in an Asian-associated ancestry cluster had fewer N-insertions in productive TCRs than the approximately 690-donor mean. The cohort was sequenced for TCR beta chains only, and without alpha or paired-chain data the features that could be detected were limited. The sequencing pipeline was judged likely to have produced a cluster of highly shared sequence variants as a technical artifact. Because the 87-base-pair reads could not distinguish some IMGT-functional V segments, including TRBV6-2 and TRBV6-3, those segments were excluded. Three of the identified cytomegalovirus-associated TCR beta chains were confirmed in vitro to be specific for cytomegalovirus antigens. Across donors, most TCR sequences were observed very rarely, whereas some public TCRs were present in many individuals.

Regarding this clone: Its target antigen remains unknown. One base away there is no much larger clone; base qualities are not given.

Receptors were amplified or captured by the immunoSEQ multiplex PCR assay. The multiplex PCR relied on a mix of 60 forward primers for TCR Vbeta segments and 13 reverse primers for TCR Jbeta segments. The CDR3 region of rearranged TCR beta genes was amplified from genomic DNA by a multiplex PCR assay. Amplified TCR beta libraries were sequenced as 87-base-pair reads on the Illumina HiSeq System. Per the source publication's procedure: Across the 700 or so repertoires, a later analysis counted roughly 77 million unique TCR beta chains, around 11 million of which were shared by at least two donors. Raw reads were error-corrected and collapsed into unique sequences with a nearest-neighbor algorithm that merged closely related sequences to remove PCR and sequencing errors. CDR3 sequences were aligned to IMGT reference sequences to assign V, D and J gene segments. For a sequence to be retained, a match of at least six nucleotides to both a V gene segment and a J gene segment was required. A rearrangement counted as productive if the CDR3 had no stop codons and remained in frame with V and J, and every other rearrangement counted as non-productive. CDR3 was defined by IMGT convention, running from the second conserved V-encoded cysteine to the conserved J-encoded phenylalanine. Sequences without an unambiguous match to a single V gene segment were excluded from the earlier analysis of about 600 of the donors. In an earlier analysis of a few hundred of the donors, a V segment was called functional when productive rearrangements were above 56.7%, and segregating when the standard deviation between donors exceeded 5%. To diagnose cytomegalovirus status from the catalog of TCR beta chain sequences, a statistical classification framework was built. In a later analysis, TCR nucleotide sequences were compared against IMGT/GENE-DB human TR gene sequences so that V and J genes could be assigned. Using the TCRdist pipeline, a later analysis assigned CDR3 sequences along with most-parsimonious VDJ recombination scenarios. In a later analysis, each TCR beta chain was defined by its CDR3 amino acid sequence together with its V-gene family, and reads without a unique V-gene family were excluded. To address suspected cross-contamination and a sequencing artifact, a later analysis removed around 590 highly shared, low-generation-probability nucleotide sequences. In a later analysis, a clonal expansion index was calculated for each public chain from normalized within-repertoire ranks of inferred template counts. In a later analysis, generation probabilities were computed using a VDJ recombination model fitted to out-of-frame rearrangements, and the results were checked against IGoR. In a later analysis, hypergeometric tests were used to score TCR-TCR, TCR-HLA and TCR-CMV co-occurrence, with a repertoire-size bias correction applied to TCR pairs. A later analysis estimated false discovery rates by permuting HLA or CMV assignments 20 times. In a later analysis, co-occurring TCRs were grouped using DBSCAN, and TCRdist sequence similarity was added for clustering within HLA-allele-positive subsets. For co-occurrence clustering, repertoires with fewer than 30,000 or more than 120,000 public chains were excluded, along with several repertoires with anomalous nucleotide sharing. TCRdb took this table from immuneACCESS and kept in-frame rearrangements with V and J called. Such tables lack part of the clones; where checked against another copy, unresolved V genes explain under half of the gap, and the rest is unexplained. For V, J and clone size, that table is used; D and trimming come from the DNA. The sample has 75,000 to 100,000 clones on record, more than 60% of them singletons. In total, the top ten clones hold about a sixth of the sample.

The cohort consisted of hundreds of healthy bone marrow donors. All cohort members were sampled while nominally healthy, although unrecorded immune exposures were likely present. The donor was CMV seropositive and was included in the group of almost 300 seropositive cohort members. Every donor gave a peripheral blood sample, and the peripheral blood mononuclear cells from that sample were used for TCR beta sequencing. The Qiagen DNeasy Blood Extraction Kit was used to extract genomic DNA from the blood cell samples. The CDR3 has 13 amino acids, counting the end cysteine and phenylalanine. The only DNA kept is the CDR3, 39 bases in frame from the first base. The junction shows trimming of 7 bases on V and 7 bases on J, plus 14 bases between the germline ends. The germline V gene encodes CDR1 SNHLY and CDR2 FYNNEI.

The sample taken for sequencing was PBMCs. The chain links TRBV2 with TRBJ2-4; the D gene is unclear. The receptor was derived from a man aged 55-75 years in good health and CMV-seropositive. Here is the DNA: TGTGCCAGCATGTTTTCCCAATCCAACATTCAGTACTTC. This gives the protein CASMFSQSNIQYF.